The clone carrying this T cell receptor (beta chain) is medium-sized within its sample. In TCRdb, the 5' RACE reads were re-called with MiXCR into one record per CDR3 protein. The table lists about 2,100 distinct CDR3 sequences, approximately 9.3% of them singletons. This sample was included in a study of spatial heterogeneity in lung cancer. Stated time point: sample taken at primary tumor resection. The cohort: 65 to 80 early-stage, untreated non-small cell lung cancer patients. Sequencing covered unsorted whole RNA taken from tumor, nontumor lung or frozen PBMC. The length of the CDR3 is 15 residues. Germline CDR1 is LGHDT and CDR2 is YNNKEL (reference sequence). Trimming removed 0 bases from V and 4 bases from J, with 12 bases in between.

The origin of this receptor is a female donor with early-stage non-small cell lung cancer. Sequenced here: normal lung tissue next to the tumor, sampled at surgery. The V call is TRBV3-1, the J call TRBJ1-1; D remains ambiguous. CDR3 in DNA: TGTGCCAGCAGCCAAGATCTGATAGGGCTCACTGAAGCTTTCTTT. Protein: CASSQDLIGLTEAFF.